Each of the 22 T cell receptor beta chains below was sequenced from the same sample in a study of shared clonotypes between healthy human individuals. Assay: immunoSEQ multiplex PCR; the TCRdb copy retains only in-frame clones and omits some. Among about 560,000 clones, around 78% were seen once, and the ten largest hold around 12%. Sequenced input: PBMCs. All receptors derive from a woman aged 40 to 50 in good health. Some clones in this sample may be carry-over from other donors' samples.

This clone was picked up a small number of times. The rearrangement joins TRBV30 to TRBJ2-2; tentative D call: TRBD1 (5 bases). Deletions cut 0 bases from V and 7 bases from J, with 12 bases between. Germline values: CDR1 GTSNPN, CDR2 SVGIG (reference sequence). The CDR3 loop spans 14 amino acids. The CDR3 sequence: CAWSVLDMRGELFF. CDR3 coding DNA: TGTGCCTGGAGTGTACTGGACATGCGCGGGGAGCTGTTTTTT.

CDR3 protein: CASSPEFASGELFF. For the CDR3, the DNA is TGTGCCAGCTCGCCCGAATTCGCATCCGGGGAGCTGTTTTTT. The chain joins TRBV18 to TRBJ2-2; D uncertain. V dropped 6 bases and J dropped 6 bases, with 14 bases sitting between them. Germline V gives CDR1 KGHSH, CDR2 LQKENI. This CDR3 region has 14 residues.

This chain connects TRBV5-6 to TRBJ2-7; unclear D gene. V was trimmed by 2 bases and J by 3 bases, leaving 18 bases between them. Germline V gives CDR1 SGHDT, CDR2 YYEEEE. CDR3 size: 16 residues. The CDR3 bases are TGTGCCAGCAGCTTATATGTTTCCGGCCGTAACTACGAGCAGTACTTC. Residues: CASSLYVSGRNYEQYF.

The rearrangement joins TRBV28 to TRBJ2-7; a weak D match, TRBD1 (6 bases). Between the trimmed V and J ends, which lost 7 bases and 6 bases, there was a span of 25 bases. Germline CDR1 is MDHEN and CDR2 is SYDVKM. The CDR3 is 16 residues long. The CDR3 is CASTSLTGKGFPEQYF. CDR3 in DNA: TGTGCCAGCACCTCACTCACAGGGAAGGGATTCCCCGAGCAGTACTTC.

The V gene is TRBV5-4, the J gene TRBJ2-1; either TRBD1 or TRBD2 may supply D (5 bases each). The germline CDR1 and CDR2 sequences are SGHNT and YYREEE (reference sequence). This CDR3 comprises 16 residues. V dropped 0 bases and J dropped 6 bases, with 16 bases sitting between them. In DNA, the CDR3 is TGTGCCAGCAGCTTGGCAGGGAGTAATACAGGCAATGAGCAGTTCTTC. Amino acids: CASSLAGSNTGNEQFF.

The chain has TRBV30 and TRBJ1-1, with unresolved D. Germline V gives CDR1 GTSNPN, CDR2 SVGIG (reference sequence). CDR3 length equals 13 residues. The V and J ends lost 7 bases and 0 bases respectively, with 12 bases between them. This chain's CDR3 is CASKIGMNTEAFF. In nucleotides, the CDR3 is TGTGCCTCCAAGATAGGTATGAACACTGAAGCTTTCTTT.

In the case of this clone: It is likely a read error: a sequence one base away is far more abundant. The CDR3 ends on some other residue instead of the conserved phenylalanine or tryptophan, so this is likely a read error. The rearrangement joins TRBV30 to TRBJ2-7, with D possibly TRBD1 on 6 matching bases. The germline gives CDR1 GTSNPN, CDR2 SVGIG (reference sequence). This CDR3 contains 14 residues. The V gene lost 0 bases and the J gene lost 0 bases, with 9 bases spanning the gap. For the CDR3, the DNA is TGTGCCTGGAGTGTACTCAGGGGCTCCTACGAGCAGTACCTC. This encodes CAWSVLRGSYEQYL.

There are a few counts of this clone. A much larger clonotype is one base distant, so this may be a read error. Other DNA variants within this sample encode the same CDR3. The CDR3 DNA sequence: TGCAGCGTCCGAAAGTCTCCGAATGAAAAACTGTTTTTC. Amino acid sequence: CSVRKSPNEKLFF. The J gene is TRBJ1-4, the V gene TRBV29-1; D gene unclear. Per germline, CDR1 SQVTM and CDR2 ANQGSEA. The CDR3 extends over 13 amino acids.

Regarding this clone: This probably arose from a read error, given a far larger clone one base away. This chain links TRBV7-9 with TRBJ2-7; D may be TRBD1 or TRBD2 (5 bases each). CDR3 length: 15 amino acids. The V gene's germline CDR1 is SEHNR and CDR2 FQNEAQ (reference sequence). V was shortened by 0 bases and J by 2 bases, with 11 bases between the two germline ends. The CDR3 DNA follows: TGTGCCAGCAGCTTAGCGGGGGTCCGCACCTACGAGCAGTACTTC. This encodes CASSLAGVRTYEQYF.

On this clone: Other DNA sequences in the sample encode the same CDR3. The gene calls are TRBV11-2 and TRBJ2-7, with unresolved D. Germline V gene lookup returns CDR1 SGHAT and CDR2 FQNNGV. V lost 1 base and J 3 bases, leaving 10 bases between the germline ends. The CDR3 contains 14 residues. The CDR3, as DNA: TGTGCCAGCAGCTTAGGGGTCGGCCTCTACGAGCAGTACTTC. Its translation is CASSLGVGLYEQYF.

The chain joins TRBV19 to TRBJ2-7, with D perhaps matching TRBD1 (6 bases). The CDR3 sequence is 13 residues long. In germline, CDR1 is LNHDA, CDR2 SQIVND (reference sequence). The V and J ends lost 4 bases and 3 bases respectively, with 10 bases between them. In nucleotides, the CDR3 is TGTGCCAGTAGTAAAGACAGGAACTACGAGCAGTACTTC. Translation: CASSKDRNYEQYF.

A single count supports this clone. V usage is TRBV27 and J usage is TRBJ2-5; the D gene is possibly TRBD1 (6 bases). In germline, CDR1 is MNHEY, CDR2 SMNVEV (reference sequence). The CDR3 runs to 15 residues. Trimming shortened V by 5 bases and J by 5 bases, and 18 bases separated the two germline ends. CDR3: CASSRAGASVETQYF. The CDR3, as DNA: TGTGCCAGCAGTAGGGCAGGGGCTTCCGTGGAGACCCAGTACTTC.

The genes are TRBV7-2 and TRBJ2-7; D is possibly TRBD1 or TRBD2 (5 bases each). Germline CDR1 reads SGHTA; CDR2 reads FQGNSA. The V end lost 2 bases, the J end lost 7 bases, and 12 bases lay between the germline ends. This CDR3 is 13 amino acids long. CDR3 protein: CASSLTPWGEQYF. The CDR3 DNA reads as TGTGCCAGCAGCTTAACGCCCTGGGGGGAGCAGTACTTC.

In its sample, this clone was seen a few times. The chain recombines TRBV19 with TRBJ1-1; no definite D call. This CDR3 comprises 15 residues. Trimming took off 5 bases at V and 0 bases at J, with 13 bases between the two ends. Germline loops: CDR1 LNHDA, CDR2 SQIVND (reference sequence). The CDR3 DNA reads TGTGCCAGTAGTCAAGGCCGAATCATGAACACTGAAGCTTTCTTT. Translated, it gives CASSQGRIMNTEAFF.

This clone was detected once. One junction end disagrees with the germline gene, perhaps due to a read error. The chain uses TRBV29-1 and TRBJ2-7; D remains unclear. This CDR3 region has 12 residues. In germline, CDR1 is SQVTM, CDR2 ANQGSEA. In DNA, the CDR3 is TGCAGCGCCGCACAGCTCTCCTCCGAGCAGTACTTC. It encodes CSAAQLSSEQYF.

The chain links TRBV7-2 to TRBJ2-7, with TRBD2 identical over 8 bases. Germline V gives CDR1 SGHTA, CDR2 FQGNSA. The CDR3 has 15 amino acids. V lost 1 base and J lost 2; bases outside the gene matches: 4. For the CDR3, the DNA is TGTGCCAGCAGCTTAGGTCCGGGACTAGCCTACGAGCAGTACTTC. Translated, it gives CASSLGPGLAYEQYF.

On this clone: A far bigger clonotype differs at one base, so this is likely a read error. Distinct nucleotide sequences in the sample also encode this CDR3. This chain connects TRBV19 to TRBJ1-5; TRBD1 agrees at 10 bases. CDR1 and CDR2 (germline): LNHDA, SQIVND (reference sequence). Trimming removed 4 bases from V and 2 bases from J; junction bases left unmatched: 14. The CDR3 extends over 19 amino acids. Here the CDR3 reads CASSSAGTGAFSGNQPQHF. As DNA, the CDR3 is TGTGCCAGTAGTAGCGCAGGGACAGGGGCTTTTTCAGGCAATCAGCCCCAGCATTTT.

This chain joins TRBV7-9 and TRBJ2-7; 9 nucleotides agree with TRBD2. J gave up 4 bases and V 4 bases, and 8 bases lay outside the gene matches. Germline CDR1 reads SEHNR; CDR2 reads FQNEAQ (reference sequence). This CDR3 has 15 amino acids. CDR3 DNA: TGTGCCAGCAGCTCCCTGGGCGGGAGGGCGTACGAGCAGTACTTC. Encoded protein: CASSSLGGRAYEQYF. The full variable domain, in which reference TRBV7-9 and TRBJ2-7 provide the parts outside the CDR3, is DTGVSQNPRHKITKRGQNVTFRCDPISEHNRLYWYRQTLGQGPEFLTYFQNEAQLEKSRLLSDRFSAERPKGSFSTLEIQRTEQGDSAMYLCASSSLGGRAYEQYFGPGTRLTVT.

V and J are TRBV4-2 and TRBJ1-4, with D possibly matching TRBD1 (5 bases). Trimming removed 4 bases at V and 0 bases at J, with 15 bases between. CDR3 length: 17 residues. Germline CDR1 is LGHNA and CDR2 is YNFKEQ. In DNA, the CDR3 is TGTGCCAGCAGCCCCCCCCCGGGACGGGCAACTAATGAAAAACTGTTTTTT. Encoded protein: CASSPPPGRATNEKLFF.

The V call is TRBV28, the J call TRBJ2-7; D perhaps matches TRBD1 (5 bases). CDR1 is MDHEN and CDR2 is SYDVKM in the germline V gene. Between the trimmed V and J ends, which lost 3 bases and 5 bases, there was a span of 8 bases. The CDR3 runs 12 residues. CDR3 in DNA: TGTGCCAGCAGTTTGTCAGGGAACGAGCAGTACTTC. Amino acid sequence: CASSLSGNEQYF.

This sequence joins TRBV12-1 and TRBJ2-7; TRBD2 reflects the table's D call only, with no check against the DNA. TRBV12-1 is a known pseudogene. The CDR3 runs 12 residues. CDR3 in amino acids: CAGSQPGGEQYF. CDR3 nucleotides: TGTGCCGGCTCCCAGCCCGGGGGCGAGCAGTACTTC.

With regard to this clone: Given a much more abundant clone one base away, this may be a read error. In the same sample, other DNA sequences code for this CDR3. The chain is built from TRBV28 and TRBJ2-1, with D perhaps matching TRBD2 (6 bases). The V gene's germline CDR1 is MDHEN and CDR2 SYDVKM. The V and J ends lost 5 bases and 6 bases respectively, with 20 bases between them. This CDR3 has 16 residues. In nucleotides, the CDR3 is TGTGCCAGCAGTACACGGCTAGCGAGTATCGGCAATGAGCAGTTCTTC. Amino acid sequence: CASSTRLASIGNEQFF.